These T cell receptor beta chains were read from a single sample in a study of identical twins. MiXCR, run by TCRdb on the 5' RACE reads, gives a single entry per CDR3 protein. The sample records some 440,000 distinct CDR3 sequences, roughly a quarter being singletons. This sample also appeared in a second study, on T cells expressing NK-cell markers.

Source material: CD4+ T cells sorted from blood. These receptors originate from a young woman in good health. The CDR3 runs from the conserved cysteine through the conserved F or W. A D gene is named only where the DNA matches it firmly. Not all rows give a size; the values are once, few, many and, for expanded clones, a class.

>TRBD2|TRBV4-3|-|TRBJ2-7
TGCGCCAGCAGCCGAGGGACTAGCGGAACCTACGAGCAGTACTTC
CASSRGTSGTYEQYF
>-|TRBV14|once|TRBJ2-1
TGTGCCAGCAGCCCACAACTAGAGACTGAGCAGTTCTTC
CASSPQLETEQFF
>TRBD1|TRBV27|-|TRBJ2-5
TGTGCCAGCTCCTACAGGGGGTACCAAGAGACCCAGTACTTC
CASSYRGYQETQYF
>-|TRBV6-1|few|TRBJ2-3
TGTGCCAGCAGCCTACGATGGCAGGGGCTTACAGATACGCAGTATTTT
CASSLRWQGLTDTQYF
>TRBD2|TRBV7-2|few|TRBJ2-7
TGTGCCACCCTAGCCCCCCCCGGACTAGCGGGAGCCGAGCAGTACTTC
CATLAPPGLAGAEQYF
>-|TRBV20-1|-|TRBJ1-1
TGCAGTGCTAGGGCAGGGATGCACACTGAAGCTTTCTTT
CSARAGMHTEAFF
>TRBD1|TRBV12-3/TRBV12-4|few|TRBJ1-1
TGTGCCAGCAGTCAAGGCCCTGGACAGGGTAACACTGAAGCTTTCTTT
CASSQGPGQGNTEAFF
>-|TRBV7-2|-|TRBJ1-4
TGTGCCAGCAGCTTCGCGGGAACAACTAATGAAAAACTGTTTTTT
CASSFAGTTNEKLFF
>TRBD2|TRBV20-1|-|TRBJ2-1
TGCAGTGCTAGGTACGCCGGGACTAGCGTGAATGAGCAGTTCTTC
CSARYAGTSVNEQFF
>-|TRBV6-1|few|TRBJ2-3
TGTGCCAGCAGTGAAGGGTGGGAGGATACGCAGTATTTT
CASSEGWEDTQYF
>TRBD1|TRBV25-1|-|TRBJ1-5
TGTGCCAGCAGTGGGGACAGGGGGATGAATCAGCCCCAGCATTTT
CASSGDRGMNQPQHF
>-|TRBV12-3/TRBV12-4|few|TRBJ2-4
TGTGCCAGCAGTTTTGCCAGAAACATTCAGTACTTC
CASSFARNIQYF
>-|TRBV9|few|TRBJ2-1
TGTGCCAGCACGGCCCGGGACTTAAGCTCCTACAATGAGCAGTTCTTC
CASTARDLSSYNEQFF
>-|TRBV20-1|few|TRBJ2-2
TGCAGTGCTAGAGACTACAGGGCCGGGGAGCTGTTTTTT
CSARDYRAGELFF
>-|TRBV12-3/TRBV12-4|many|TRBJ1-1
TGTGCCAGCAGCTTATACCTCGGGGGTGGCACTGAAGCTTTCTTT
CASSLYLGGGTEAFF
>TRBD1|TRBV19|-|TRBJ1-5
TGTGCCAGTAGTATAGGGACAGGGATATTTAGCAATCAGCCCCAGCATTTT
CASSIGTGIFSNQPQHF
>-|TRBV30|few|TRBJ2-3
TGTGCCTGGAGCGAAGGGCGCCACACAGATACGCAGTATTTT
CAWSEGRHTDTQYF
>-|TRBV4-3|-|TRBJ2-7
TGCGCCAGCAGCCAAGATAAGCTCGGTTACGAGCAGTACTTC
CASSQDKLGYEQYF
>-|TRBV6-1|few|TRBJ2-2
TGTGCCAGCGGTGAGGCAGTCCTCACCGGGGAGCTGTTTTTT
CASGEAVLTGELFF
>TRBD1|TRBV6-1|few|TRBJ2-7
TGTGCCAGCAAACCGGGGACAGGGGGGAACTACGAGCAGTACTTC
CASKPGTGGNYEQYF
>-|TRBV10-3|-|TRBJ2-3
TGTGCCATCAGTCCTAACACAGATACGCAGTATTTT
CAISPNTDTQYF
>-|TRBV7-9|-|TRBJ2-3
TGTGCCAGCAGCTCAGGTCCTGCGGAACCCACAGATACGCAGTATTTT
CASSSGPAEPTDTQYF
>TRBD1|TRBV7-9|-|TRBJ1-4
TGTGCCAGCAGCTCCGGGACAGGGTCGGGCGAAAAACTGTTTTTT
CASSSGTGSGEKLFF
>-|TRBV18|-|TRBJ1-1
TGTGCCAGCTCACCCGGCGGGACCCAAGGGACTGAAGCTTTCTTT
CASSPGGTQGTEAFF
>TRBD1|TRBV2|many|TRBJ1-5
TGTGCCAGCAGTGAGTACAGGGCTGACAGGGTGGTTACCCAGCATTTT
CASSEYRADRVVTQHF
>-|TRBV7-2|-|TRBJ2-5
TGTGCCAGCAGCTTAGTTGCGGGCCTCGTGGGGGAGACCCAGTACTTC
CASSLVAGLVGETQYF
>TRBD2|TRBV7-8|-|TRBJ2-7
TGTGCCAGCAGCCCTTGGACTAGCGGGAGTTACGAGCAGTACTTC
CASSPWTSGSYEQYF
>TRBD2|TRBV20-1|few|TRBJ2-3
TGCAGTGCTAGCTCAGCGGGAGGGTCAGGTACGCAGTATTTT
CSASSAGGSGTQYF
>-|TRBV20-1|few|TRBJ2-3
TGCAGTGCGACCGGGACCGTGGATACGCAGTATTTT
CSATGTVDTQYF
>-|TRBV3-1|few|TRBJ2-7
TGTGCCAGCAGCCAAGGACTAGGGAGCGGGCAGTACTTC
CASSQGLGSGQYF
>-|TRBV4-3|few|TRBJ2-7
TGCGCCAGCAGCCAGTACGTGCAAAAATCCTACGAGCAGTACTTC
CASSQYVQKSYEQYF
>-|TRBV7-2|-|TRBJ2-5
TGTGCCAGCAGCTTAGACCCCATATACGCCCAGTACTTC
CASSLDPIYAQYF
>-|TRBV14|-|TRBJ2-1
TGTGCCAGCAGCCAAGATTATGGGTGGCAGTTCTTC
CASSQDYGWQFF
>-|TRBV6-1|-|TRBJ1-2
TGTGCCAGCACCTACGGGGGCACCCTAGTCCCAACGGGCTACACCTTC
CASTYGGTLVPTGYTF
>-|TRBV3-1|-|TRBJ1-6
TGTGCCAGCAGCCAAGCCCTACAGCCCTCACCCCTCCACTTT
CASSQALQPSPLHF
>TRBD1|TRBV7-3|-|TRBJ2-3
TGTGCCAGCAGGAAACAGGGGGTCCTTTCCACAGATACGCAGTATTTT
CASRKQGVLSTDTQYF